Each of the 30 T cell receptor beta chains below was sequenced from the same sample in a study of blood T cells in healthy people across ages. PCR was performed a second time for about 6 to 12 cycles using a sample-barcoded 5' primer and a J-beta primer mix. MiXCR, applied by TCRdb to the 5' RACE reads, yields one record per CDR3 protein. Of about 620,000 distinct CDR3 sequences listed, approximately 52% were seen once; the top ten hold less than 15%. The material sequenced was blood. The receptors were gathered from an elderly woman in good health.

The chain employs TRBV5-1 and TRBJ2-3; 8 bases match TRBD1. Per the germline V gene, CDR1 is SGHRS and CDR2 is YFSETQ. With 0 bases clipped from V and 4 bases from J, the junction kept 7 bases outside the gene matches. This CDR3 has 16 amino acids. The CDR3 DNA follows: TGCGCCAGCAGCTTGGCCTTGGACAGGGTGGCAGATACGCAGTATTTT. Amino acid sequence: CASSLALDRVADTQYF.

This clonotype has at least ten counts. This chain connects TRBV7-9 to TRBJ2-7, with D possibly matching TRBD2 (5 bases). The CDR3 runs 17 residues. Germline assignment: CDR1 SEHNR and CDR2 FQNEAQ (reference sequence). V was cut by 0 bases and J by 0 bases, with 15 bases left in between. This chain's CDR3 is CASSLAQFRGSSYEQYF. The CDR3 DNA reads TGTGCCAGCAGCTTAGCGCAGTTCCGTGGGAGCTCCTACGAGCAGTACTTC.

As to this clonotype: This could be a read error, since a much larger clone is one nucleotide away. V and J are TRBV18 and TRBJ2-5; D might be TRBD1 (5 bases). The CDR3 has 14 amino acids. CDR1 is KGHSH and CDR2 is LQKENI in the germline V gene. V was shortened by 2 bases and J by 11 bases, with 18 bases between the two germline ends. The CDR3 region is CASSPEEKGVDQYF. For the CDR3, the DNA is TGTGCCAGCTCACCAGAGGAAAAAGGGGTCGATCAGTACTTC.

The CDR3 is CATSRDEGPVAGYTF. DNA of the CDR3: TGTGCCACCAGCAGAGATGAGGGGCCGGTGGCTGGCTACACCTTC. The chain joins TRBV15 to TRBJ1-2, with a weak D call TRBD1 (5 bases). Germline lookup yields CDR1 LNHNV and CDR2 YYDKDF (reference sequence). The germline V and J ends were trimmed by 0 bases and 7 bases, with 15 bases remaining between them. CDR3 length equals 15 residues.

This clonotype occurred many times. The chain has TRBV7-9 and TRBJ2-3; 8 bases align to TRBD1. This CDR3 has 14 residues. Trimming removed 6 bases from V and 1 base from J; junction bases left unmatched: 3. Per germline, CDR1 SEHNR and CDR2 FQNEAQ (reference sequence). The CDR3 is CASRRGQGTDTQYF. The DNA for the CDR3 is TGTGCCAGCAGGCGGGGACAGGGCACAGATACGCAGTATTTT.

The V call is TRBV20-1, the J call TRBJ2-1; D is unclear. In germline, CDR1 is DFQATT, CDR2 SNEGSKA (reference sequence). The length of the CDR3 is 14 residues. The ends were cut back, 0 bases at V and 7 bases at J, with 13 bases in the middle. The CDR3 coding sequence is TGCAGTGCTAGAGATGCCCGGTCCGCAAATGAGCAGTTCTTC. As protein: CSARDARSANEQFF.

In this sample, this clonotype turned up many times. This chain connects TRBV6-5 to TRBJ1-1, with D perhaps TRBD1 (6 bases). The CDR3 totals 13 residues. The ends were cut back, 0 bases at V and 11 bases at J, with 13 bases in the middle. Germline CDR1 and CDR2: MNHEY and SVGAGI. CDR3 loop: CASSYSLGGDAFF. CDR3 nucleotide sequence: TGTGCCAGCAGTTACTCGCTAGGGGGGGACGCTTTCTTT.

This clonotype was picked up a small number of times. A much larger clone is a single base away; this may be a read error. The chain combines TRBV4-1 with TRBJ2-7; D is ambiguous. The CDR3 runs 14 residues. Trimming left V 0 bases short and J 1 base short, with 7 bases between. Germline CDR1 MGHRA, CDR2 YSYEKL. CDR3 in amino acids: CASSQEGYSYEQYF. CDR3 DNA: TGCGCCAGCAGCCAAGAGGGTTATTCCTACGAGCAGTACTTC.

Remarks on this clonotype: A much larger clone differs by one base, so this may be a read error. The chain couples TRBV7-9 to TRBJ2-3, with 10 bases fitting TRBD2. The length of the CDR3 is 14 residues. Germline V gene sequence: CDR1 SEHNR, CDR2 FQNEAQ (reference sequence). CDR3: CVSSKSGGGPTQYF. The CDR3 DNA is TGTGTCAGCAGCAAAAGCGGGGGGGGTCCTACGCAGTATTTT.

Only a few counts were recorded for this clonotype. V is TRBV3-1 and J is TRBJ1-2, with D perhaps TRBD1 (5 bases). The germline V gene has CDR1 LGHDT and CDR2 YNNKEL (reference sequence). The CDR3 has 14 residues. Trimming removed 0 bases from V and 8 bases from J, with 13 bases in between. Here the CDR3 DNA reads TGTGCCAGCAGCCAAGATGTGGCAGGGCGGGGCTACACCTTC. Its translation: CASSQDVAGRGYTF.

About this clonotype: A single base separates this from a much larger clone, so it may be a read error. The CDR3 nucleotides are TGTGCCAGCAGTCCCCGACAGGGGGTCGGCGATACGCAGTATTTT. Protein sequence: CASSPRQGVGDTQYF. The chain uses TRBV27 and TRBJ2-3; 9 bases agree with TRBD1. There are 15 residues in the CDR3. Germline assignment: CDR1 MNHEY and CDR2 SMNVEV (reference sequence). V shed 5 bases and J 6 bases; nucleotides not matched to a gene: 9.

This clonotype occurred many times. The rearrangement links TRBV15 to TRBJ2-1; 8 nucleotides agree with TRBD2. This CDR3 comprises 17 residues. With V trimmed by 2 bases and J by 7 bases, 13 bases remained unmatched. Germline V gene sequence: CDR1 LNHNV, CDR2 YYDKDF (reference sequence). Here the CDR3 DNA reads TGTGCCACCAGCAGATCACCAACTAGCGGAGTTAGGAATGAGCAGTTCTTC. It encodes CATSRSPTSGVRNEQFF. Combining the CDR3 with reference TRBV15 and TRBJ2-1 gives the whole variable domain DAMVIQNPRYQVTQFGKPVTLSCSQTLNHNVMYWYQQKSSQAPKLLFHYYDKDFNNEADTPDNFQSRRPNTSFCFLDIRSPGLGDTAMYLCATSRSPTSGVRNEQFFGPGTRLTVL.

This clonotype was seen a handful of times. J is TRBJ2-5 and V is TRBV25-1; no reliable D call. In germline, CDR1 is MGHDK, CDR2 SYGVNS. Deletions cut 4 bases from V and 4 bases from J, with 10 bases between. The CDR3 contains 13 residues. Written as DNA, the CDR3 is TGTGCCAGCAGTGCAATGGTAGTAGAGACCCAGTACTTC. It specifies CASSAMVVETQYF.

The V and J genes are TRBV29-1 and TRBJ1-2, with D hard to call. The CDR3 loop spans 14 amino acids. Per the germline V gene, CDR1 is SQVTM and CDR2 is ANQGSEA. Trimming took off 0 bases at V and 0 bases at J, with 8 bases between the two ends. The CDR3 nucleotides read TGCAGCGTTGAAGATCTTAGTGCTAACTATGGCTACACCTTC. This translates into CSVEDLSANYGYTF.

The CDR3 loop is CASSVGGGAKPQHF. The CDR3 DNA follows: TGCGCCAGCAGCGTGGGAGGGGGCGCGAAGCCCCAGCATTTT. The V and J genes are TRBV5-1 and TRBJ1-5; TRBD1 agrees at 7 bases. The V segment lost 4 bases and the J segment 8 bases; nucleotides outside the gene matches: 9. The CDR3 loop spans 14 amino acids. Germline V gene data show CDR1 as SGHRS and CDR2 as YFSETQ.

This chain links TRBV7-2 with TRBJ1-4; 7 bases align to TRBD1. This CDR3 region has 15 residues. Germline CDR1 and CDR2: SGHTA and FQGNSA. The V gene end was trimmed by 0 bases and the J gene end by 8 bases; junction bases not matched to a gene: 6. The chain's CDR3 is CASSLAGGTAEKLFF. The CDR3, as DNA: TGTGCCAGCAGCTTAGCGGGGGGGACAGCGGAAAAACTGTTTTTT.

The J gene is TRBJ2-7, the V gene TRBV20-1, with 11 bases lining up with TRBD1. CDR3 length: 14 amino acids. Per germline, CDR1 DFQATT and CDR2 SNEGSKA (reference sequence). V shed 1 base, J shed 4 bases, and the junction held 3 bases outside the gene matches. In DNA form, the CDR3 reads TGCAGTGCTAGAGCGGACAGGGGGCTTTACGAGCAGTACTTC. Amino acid sequence: CSARADRGLYEQYF.

This clonotype was detected only once. V and J are TRBV6-5 and TRBJ2-5, with D possibly TRBD1 on 6 matching bases. Germline V gene data show CDR1 as MNHEY and CDR2 as SVGAGI. This CDR3 has 16 residues. Trimming took off 6 bases at V and 1 base at J, with 18 bases between the two ends. DNA of the CDR3: TGTGCCAGCAGGGCCTTCGGGACACAGTTCCAAGAGACCCAGTACTTC. It translates to CASRAFGTQFQETQYF.

The V gene is TRBV27, the J gene TRBJ1-1; D possibly corresponds to TRBD1 (6 bases). Trimming removed 5 bases at V and 11 bases at J, with 15 bases between. The CDR3 is 12 amino acids. Germline V CDR1 and CDR2: MNHEY, SMNVEV (reference sequence). CDR3: CASSAHQGTAFF. The CDR3 DNA sequence: TGTGCCAGCAGTGCCCACCAGGGGACGGCTTTCTTT.

V gene TRBV7-2 combines with J gene TRBJ2-2, with 7 bases that match TRBD1. CDR3 length equals 15 residues. The J segment lost 4 bases and the V segment lost 4 bases, leaving 6 bases of the junction unmatched. CDR1 is SGHTA, CDR2 FQGNSA, per germline. The CDR3 protein is CASSYRAGGTGELFF. CDR3 DNA sequence: TGTGCCAGCAGCTACAGGGCAGGGGGCACCGGGGAGCTGTTTTTT.

The chain employs TRBV5-1 and TRBJ2-5, with a possible D match to TRBD2 (5 bases). Germline-derived CDR1 and CDR2 are SGHRS and YFSETQ. This CDR3 contains 12 residues. The ends were cut back, 5 bases at V and 7 bases at J, with 12 bases in the middle. The CDR3 region has the DNA TGCGCCAGCAGGGACTTCACGGGGACCCAGTACTTC. This gives the protein CASRDFTGTQYF.

This clonotype was observed a handful of times. The genes are TRBV24-1 and TRBJ2-1; D might be TRBD1 or TRBD2, each matching 5 bases. CDR1 and CDR2 (germline): KGHDR, SFDVKD. The germline V and J ends were trimmed by 4 bases and 0 bases, with 12 bases remaining between them. The CDR3 totals 16 residues. CDR3 DNA sequence: TGTGCCACCAGTGACCCGGGACCTCCCTCCTACAATGAGCAGTTCTTC. It yields the protein CATSDPGPPSYNEQFF.

This chain joins TRBV29-1 and TRBJ2-5; the D gene is possibly TRBD1 (5 bases). This CDR3 region has 12 residues. The V and J ends lost 4 bases and 0 bases respectively, with 6 bases between them. Germline values: CDR1 SQVTM, CDR2 ANQGSEA. As DNA, the CDR3 is TGCAGCGTTGTCAGGGACCAAGAGACCCAGTACTTC. Translation gives CSVVRDQETQYF.

This clonotype appeared a single time. Here the CDR3 omits its conserved ending phenylalanine or tryptophan, so a read error is the likely source. V usage is TRBV9 and J usage is TRBJ2-7; D possibly corresponds to TRBD2 (7 bases). V was cut by 4 bases and J by 4 bases, with 18 bases left in between. Germline CDR1 and CDR2: SGDLS and YYNGEE. The CDR3 spans 15 residues. The CDR3 bases are TGTGCCAGCAGCCTTGCTTGGGGGGGCGCGTACGAGCAGTACTTG. It specifies CASSLAWGGAYEQYL.

This clonotype has just a few counts. The chain links TRBV5-6 to TRBJ1-1; a weak D match, TRBD1 (6 bases). The CDR3 is 14 residues long. Germline CDR1 reads SGHDT; CDR2 reads YYEEEE. The V and J ends lost 3 bases and 10 bases respectively, with 19 bases between them. CDR3 DNA: TGTGCCAGCAGCTCCACCAAGGGGGGCTTCGGAGCTTTCTTT. The encoded protein is CASSSTKGGFGAFF.

This clonotype was picked up one time. A much larger clone sits a single nucleotide away, making a read error possible. The rearrangement uses TRBV24-1 and TRBJ2-1; 8 bases fit TRBD1. The CDR3 covers 14 residues. Germline lookup yields CDR1 KGHDR and CDR2 SFDVKD. The CDR3: CATRGQVGYNGQFF. For the CDR3, the DNA is TGTGCCACCAGGGGACAGGTGGGCTACAATGGGCAGTTCTTC.

This clonotype has just a few counts. This chain links TRBV5-1 with TRBJ2-2; 8 bases align to TRBD2. Germline CDR1 is SGHRS and CDR2 is YFSETQ. The CDR3 contains 15 residues. V was pared by 4 bases and J by 7 bases, with 9 bases of the junction left unmatched. The CDR3 DNA reads TGCGCCAGCAGCCCCGGGACTAGTAATGTCGGGGAGCTGTTTTTT. It yields the protein CASSPGTSNVGELFF.

Points on this clonotype: Possible read error: a much larger clone is one base away. The chain links TRBV12-3 or TRBV12-4 to TRBJ2-3; D not resolved. The CDR3 extends over 14 amino acids. Trimming left V 5 bases short and J 2 bases short, with 11 bases between. This CDR3 is CASSVEVATDTQYF. The CDR3 nucleotides read TGTGCCAGCAGTGTAGAGGTGGCCACAGATACGCAGTATTTT.

This clonotype has just a few counts. This chain uses TRBV20-1 with TRBJ2-1; D may be TRBD2 (5 bases). The CDR3 consists of 13 residues. V dropped 0 bases and J dropped 9 bases, with 12 bases sitting between them. Per germline, CDR1 DFQATT and CDR2 SNEGSKA (reference sequence). The CDR3 DNA sequence: TGCAGTGCTAGAGATGTAGCGCGCGGTGAGCAGTTCTTC. This translates into CSARDVARGEQFF.

This chain uses TRBV7-2 with TRBJ2-7, with D perhaps TRBD1 or TRBD2 (5 bases each). The ends were cut back, 5 bases at V and 7 bases at J, with 15 bases in the middle. This CDR3 has 13 amino acids. Germline lookup yields CDR1 SGHTA and CDR2 FQGNSA. The CDR3 nucleotides are TGTGCCAGCAGCAAGGGACCAGACAATGAGCAGTACTTC. It encodes CASSKGPDNEQYF.